What follows are 31 T cell receptor beta chains derived from one specimen sequenced in a study of CD8 T cells in ankylosing spondylitis. Findings and limits, study-wide: Ankylosing spondylitis blood appeared to be characterized by a TCR beta motif of several highly homologous variants.

In TCRdb, the 5' RACE reads were re-called with MiXCR into one record per CDR3 protein. The table has around 440,000 distinct CDR3 sequences, more than 15% seen once; the top ten hold approximately 1%. Their antigens are not known. The specimen was blood, either unsorted or a sorted T cell fraction (not recorded which). Receptors originate from a male donor with ankylosing spondylitis.

The V gene is TRBV6-5, the J gene TRBJ2-1; 9 bases map to TRBD1. Looked up from germline, CDR1 is MNHEY and CDR2 is SVGAGI. The CDR3 is made up of 15 amino acids. With 1 base clipped from V and 4 bases from J, the junction kept 2 bases outside the gene matches. In DNA, the CDR3 is TGTGCCAGCAGTTACTGGGGACAGGGATACAATGAGCAGTTCTTC. It codes for CASSYWGQGYNEQFF.

The rearrangement uses TRBV20-1 and TRBJ2-5; D gene ambiguous. This CDR3 is built from 14 residues. CDR1 and CDR2 (germline): DFQATT, SNEGSKA (reference sequence). The V end lost 0 bases, the J end lost 4 bases, and 12 bases lay between the germline ends. Here the CDR3 reads CSARELLPAETQYF. The CDR3 DNA sequence: TGCAGTGCTAGAGAATTGTTGCCCGCAGAGACCCAGTACTTC.

This clonotype was detected many times. V and J are TRBV2 and TRBJ2-5; D not certain. This CDR3 contains 13 residues. CDR1 is SNHLY and CDR2 is FYNNEI in the germline V gene. V was pared by 5 bases and J by 2 bases, with 9 bases between. CDR3 nucleotides: TGTGCCAGCAGTCCCAACCGACAAGAGACCCAGTACTTC. It codes for CASSPNRQETQYF.

The chain uses TRBV5-1 and TRBJ1-4; D might be TRBD1 (5 bases). This CDR3 region has 17 residues. Germline values: CDR1 SGHRS, CDR2 YFSETQ. The V gene lost 1 base and the J gene lost 0 bases, with 13 bases spanning the gap. As DNA, the CDR3 is TGCGCCAGCAGCTTGATGGGGGGTATCTCAACTAATGAAAAACTGTTTTTT. Its translation is CASSLMGGISTNEKLFF.

The V and J genes are TRBV20-1 and TRBJ1-2; 8 nucleotides agree with TRBD1. The germline V gene has CDR1 DFQATT and CDR2 SNEGSKA (reference sequence). There are 15 residues in the CDR3. V gave up 3 bases and J gave up 2 bases; unmatched junction bases: 8. CDR3 nucleotide sequence: TGCAGTGCTAGTGGCCCCCAGGGGGCGAACTATGGCTACACCTTC. Translation gives CSASGPQGANYGYTF.

In its sample, this clonotype was seen a few times. This chain links TRBV7-9 with TRBJ2-3; D unclear. Trimming removed 4 bases from V and 9 bases from J, with 17 bases in between. The CDR3 totals 14 residues. Germline lookup yields CDR1 SEHNR and CDR2 FQNEAQ (reference sequence). This chain's CDR3 is CASSYDVGPATQYF. The DNA of the CDR3 is TGTGCCAGCAGCTACGACGTCGGCCCCGCAACGCAGTATTTT.

The chain combines TRBV6-2 or TRBV6-3 with TRBJ1-2; D is undetermined. CDR1 is MNHEY, CDR2 SVGEGT, per germline. V shed 0 bases and J shed 5 bases, with 7 bases lying between them. The CDR3 is 13 residues long. The CDR3 spells CASSYSAGYGYTF. The CDR3 DNA reads TGTGCCAGCAGTTACTCCGCCGGGTATGGCTACACCTTC.

This clonotype was detected only a few times. This chain links TRBV6-1 with TRBJ2-7, with 7 bases matching TRBD1. Trimming cost V 7 bases and J 1 base; bases outside gene matches: 7. Germline V gives CDR1 MNHNS, CDR2 SASEGT. This CDR3 has 14 residues. The CDR3 region has the DNA TGTGCCAGCAATCCGACAGGGTTTTCCTACGAGCAGTACTTC. The encoded protein is CASNPTGFSYEQYF.

At least ten counts were recorded for this clonotype. This chain connects TRBV12-3 or TRBV12-4 to TRBJ1-6; TRBD1 aligns across 8 bases. V lost 5 bases, J lost 7 bases, and 4 bases stayed unmatched. This CDR3 has 14 amino acids. The CDR3 sequence is CASSTRTGNSPLHF. The CDR3 DNA reads TGTGCCAGCAGTACAAGGACAGGGAATTCACCCCTCCACTTT.

In this sample, this clonotype turned up a few times. The chain combines TRBV4-1 with TRBJ1-2; D not certain. The CDR3 runs to 13 residues. V was trimmed by 0 bases and J by 4 bases, leaving 6 bases between them. Per germline, CDR1 MGHRA and CDR2 YSYEKL. CDR3 DNA: TGCGCCAGCAGCCAAGACCTGGTCTATGGCTACACCTTC. The encoded protein is CASSQDLVYGYTF.

This clonotype showed up just a few times. This chain connects TRBV30 to TRBJ1-4; 7 nucleotides line up with TRBD1. The V gene's germline CDR1 is GTSNPN and CDR2 SVGIG (reference sequence). V lost 4 bases to trimming and J lost 10 bases; unmatched junction nucleotides: 6. The CDR3 has 12 amino acids. CDR3 in amino acids: CAWKGGEGKLFF. The CDR3 nucleotides are TGTGCCTGGAAAGGGGGCGAGGGAAAACTGTTTTTT.

This clonotype was counted a few times. This chain's CDR3 is CASSRGQGGGLAYNEQFF. The CDR3 nucleotides are TGTGCCAGCAGCCGAGGACAGGGTGGGGGGTTGGCCTACAATGAGCAGTTCTTC. The chain recombines TRBV12-3 or TRBV12-4 with TRBJ2-1; 8 nucleotides align to TRBD1. V lost 6 bases and J lost 2; bases outside the gene matches: 15. The CDR3 is made up of 18 amino acids.

The gene calls are TRBV28 and TRBJ2-4; D not resolved. Between the trimmed V and J ends, which lost 5 bases and 5 bases, there was a span of 16 bases. The CDR3 length is 15 residues. CDR1 and CDR2 from the germline V gene are MDHEN and SYDVKM. This CDR3 reads CASSEILFGQNIQYF. The CDR3 DNA follows: TGTGCCAGCAGTGAAATTCTTTTCGGCCAAAACATTCAGTACTTC.

The V gene is TRBV6-6, the J gene TRBJ1-3; unclear D gene. Germline V gene sequence: CDR1 MNHNY, CDR2 SVGAGI (reference sequence). V was shortened by 7 bases and J by 4 bases, with 11 bases between the two germline ends. CDR3 length: 13 residues. The CDR3 nucleotides read TGTGCCAGCAAGCGCGACGACGGAAACACCATATATTTT. It specifies CASKRDDGNTIYF.

The gene calls are TRBV18 and TRBJ2-1, with TRBD1 matching 10 bases. The CDR3 covers 15 residues. The V segment lost 3 bases and the J segment 7 bases; nucleotides outside the gene matches: 6. The germline V gene has CDR1 KGHSH and CDR2 LQKENI. CDR3 amino acids: CASSPLGTGANEQFF. The CDR3 bases are TGTGCCAGCTCACCGCTAGGGACAGGGGCAAATGAGCAGTTCTTC.

Concerning this clonotype: One end of the junction varies from germline; a read error may be responsible. V usage is TRBV30 and J usage is TRBJ1-1, with D uncertain. CDR3 size: 14 residues. Germline V gene data show CDR1 as GTSNPN and CDR2 as SVGIG (reference sequence). In DNA form, the CDR3 reads TGTGCCTGGAGTGCCCTGAGAGGGATCACTGAAGCTCTCTTT. This codes for CAWSALRGITEALF. The variable domain in full, completed from reference TRBV30 and TRBJ1-1, reads SQTIHQWPATLVQPVGSPLSLECTVEGTSNPNLYWYRQAAGRGLQLLFYSVGIGQISSEVPQNLSASRPQDRQFILSSKKLLLSDSGFYLCAWSALRGITEALFGQGTRLTVV.

The V gene is TRBV6-1, the J gene TRBJ1-3; D gene unclear. Trimming cost V 5 bases and J 0 bases, with 8 bases left between them. The germline V gene has CDR1 MNHNS and CDR2 SASEGT. CDR3 length: 14 amino acids. CDR3 coding DNA: TGTGCCAGCAGTCAGAGGTTCTCTGGAAACACCATATATTTT. Translated: CASSQRFSGNTIYF.

This clonotype was picked up many times. V is TRBV12-3 or TRBV12-4 and J is TRBJ1-3, with TRBD1 identical over 9 bases. The ends lost 6 bases at V and 0 bases at J; junction bases unmatched: 0. CDR3 length: 14 residues. In DNA, the CDR3 is TGTGCCAGCAGACAGGGGGCCTCTGGAAACACCATATATTTT. Translation: CASRQGASGNTIYF.

The V call is TRBV7-8, the J call TRBJ2-6; maybe TRBD2 (6 bases). V shed 2 bases and J shed 0 bases, with 14 bases lying between them. Germline V lookup: CDR1 SGHVS, CDR2 FQNEAQ. This CDR3 spans 18 amino acids. DNA of the CDR3: TGTGCCAGCAGCTTATTGGGCGGGACGAGCTCTGGGGCCAACGTCCTGACTTTC. It encodes CASSLLGGTSSGANVLTF.

This clonotype was detected a few times. This chain links TRBV29-1 with TRBJ2-1; the D gene could be TRBD1 or TRBD2 (5 bases each). CDR3 size: 15 residues. Germline lookup yields CDR1 SQVTM and CDR2 ANQGSEA. The ends were cut back, 6 bases at V and 3 bases at J, with 18 bases in the middle. This CDR3 is CSVTLPGPRYNEQFF. Here the CDR3 DNA reads TGCAGCGTCACCCTTCCGGGACCGCGCTACAATGAGCAGTTCTTC.

This clonotype was counted between two and nine times. The rearrangement joins TRBV30 to TRBJ1-1; 8 bases match TRBD1. The CDR3 runs 16 residues. Germline-derived CDR1 and CDR2 are GTSNPN and SVGIG (reference sequence). The trim removed 2 bases at V and 0 bases at J, leaving 8 bases unmatched. The CDR3 reads CAWSLRTGTLNTEAFF. The CDR3 DNA is TGTGCCTGGAGTCTCCGGACAGGGACACTGAACACTGAAGCTTTCTTT.

This clonotype was counted ten times or more. V usage is TRBV7-2 and J usage is TRBJ1-2; no clear D gene. This CDR3 is built from 13 residues. V lost 3 bases and J lost 3, with 8 bases in between. Germline V gene data show CDR1 as SGHTA and CDR2 as FQGNSA. Written as DNA, the CDR3 is TGTGCCAGCAGCTTTTACACCGACTATGGCTACACCTTC. As protein: CASSFYTDYGYTF.

A few counts support this clonotype. J is TRBJ2-1 and V is TRBV10-1; D is ambiguous. CDR1 WNHNN and CDR2 SYGVQD come from the germline V gene (reference sequence). The CDR3 has 14 amino acids. Trimming stripped 3 bases from V and 6 bases from J, with 12 bases between. In nucleotides, the CDR3 is TGCGCCAGCAGTGAAAACGCCGGTGGCAATGAGCAGTTCTTC. Translated: CASSENAGGNEQFF.

The chain links TRBV19 to TRBJ1-2; 10 nucleotides align to TRBD1. Trimming removed 7 bases from V and 7 bases from J; junction bases left unmatched: 12. The CDR3 consists of 15 residues. CDR1 is LNHDA and CDR2 is SQIVND in the germline V gene (reference sequence). CDR3: CASMGQGQGLRGYTF. DNA for the CDR3: TGTGCCAGTATGGGGCAGGGACAGGGGTTACGTGGCTACACCTTC.

V is TRBV12-3 or TRBV12-4 and J is TRBJ2-5; 12 bases are a match to TRBD2. The CDR3 runs to 14 residues. The junction had 9 bases not matched to a gene; V was cut back by 7 bases and J by 9 bases. For the CDR3, the DNA is TGTGCCAGCACCTTCCAGACTAGCGGGGGAGCCCAGTACTTC. Protein: CASTFQTSGGAQYF.

This clonotype has a count of ten or more. This chain uses TRBV28 with TRBJ1-1; TRBD1 agrees at 7 bases. CDR3 length: 13 amino acids. Germline CDR1 reads MDHEN; CDR2 reads SYDVKM. Losses at the gene ends were 3 bases for V and 5 bases for J; bases not matched to a gene: 3. DNA for the CDR3: TGTGCCAGCAGTTTGGCCAGGGGGACTGAAGCTTTCTTT. Translated, it gives CASSLARGTEAFF.

The chain recombines TRBV7-9 with TRBJ2-1, with 14 positions matching TRBD2. The CDR3 consists of 17 residues. V lost 6 bases to trimming and J lost 8 bases; unmatched junction nucleotides: 12. In germline, CDR1 is SEHNR, CDR2 FQNEAQ (reference sequence). DNA of the CDR3: TGTGCCAGCAGTACTGCCGGGACTAGCGGGAGTCTATATGAGCAGTTCTTC. The encoded protein is CASSTAGTSGSLYEQFF.

The genes are TRBV5-1 and TRBJ2-1; perhaps D is TRBD1 or TRBD2 (5 bases each). V was clipped by 1 base and J by 4 bases, with 15 bases between them. Germline loops: CDR1 SGHRS, CDR2 YFSETQ. The CDR3 contains 16 residues. The CDR3 loop is CASSLRGGAGYNEQFF. The CDR3 region has the DNA TGCGCCAGCAGCTTGCGGGGTGGGGCAGGGTACAATGAGCAGTTCTTC.

A note on this clonotype: Possible read error: a much larger clone is one base away. The chain is built from TRBV20-1 and TRBJ1-1, with a weak D call TRBD1 (6 bases). The CDR3 extends over 13 amino acids. V lost 2 bases and J 0 bases, leaving 7 bases between the germline ends. Germline V lookup: CDR1 DFQATT, CDR2 SNEGSKA (reference sequence). The CDR3 sequence is CSARQGMNTEAFF. The CDR3 nucleotides read TGCAGTGCTAGACAGGGGATGAACACTGAAGCTTTCTTT.

This clonotype was counted a few times. The rearrangement links TRBV5-4 to TRBJ1-2; possibly TRBD1 for D (6 bases). Germline-derived CDR1 and CDR2 are SGHNT and YYREEE (reference sequence). This CDR3 is 14 amino acids long. The germline V and J ends were trimmed by 3 bases and 8 bases, with 17 bases remaining between them. The CDR3 reads CASSSDGTTKGYTF. Written as DNA, the CDR3 is TGTGCCAGCAGCTCAGACGGGACAACCAAGGGCTACACCTTC.

This clonotype was observed a handful of times. The V call is TRBV20-1, the J call TRBJ2-1, with TRBD2 matching 8 bases. The J segment lost 5 bases and the V segment lost 0 bases, leaving 12 bases of the junction unmatched. Germline CDR1 reads DFQATT; CDR2 reads SNEGSKA (reference sequence). This CDR3 is built from 17 residues. The CDR3 coding sequence is TGCAGTGCTAGAGATCGGGTGCGGGAGGCCTCACACAATGAGCAGTTCTTC. Amino acid sequence: CSARDRVREASHNEQFF.